This is a list of T cell receptor beta chains from one sample in a study of T cells in Graves' hyperthyroidism and ophthalmopathy. TCRdb analysed the multiplex PCR reads with MiXCR anew, one entry per CDR3 protein. The repertoire holds hundreds of thousands of distinct CDR3 sequences, with around 38% as singletons. What was sequenced was blood. The receptors derive from a man aged 18 to 30 with Graves' hyperthyroidism. Both conserved end residues are part of each CDR3. Fields, in order: clone size, CDR3 length, J gene, D gene, V gene, CDR3 protein, CDR3 DNA. A D gene is named only where the DNA matches it firmly. Clone size is stated in some rows and not others, as once, few, many or a class when expanded.

many	13	TRBJ1-5	.	TRBV7-2	CASSLSSVQPQHF	TGTGCCAGCAGCTTATCATCAGTACAGCCCCAGCATTTT
.	11	TRBJ2-7	.	TRBV6-5	CASSGPMEQYF	TGTGCCAGCAGTGGTCCCATGGAGCAGTACTTC
many	13	TRBJ2-5	.	TRBV7-7	CASSLLERETQYF	TGTGCTAGCAGCTTACTAGAGAGAGAGACCCAGTACTTC
.	16	TRBJ2-2	.	TRBV2	CARSEVAGLNTGELFF	TGTGCCAGGAGTGAAGTGGCGGGGCTGAACACCGGGGAGCTGTTTTTT
.	15	TRBJ2-7	.	TRBV13	CASRAGFGSGYEQYF	TGTGCCAGCAGGGCGGGGTTCGGTTCGGGCTACGAGCAGTACTTC
.	13	TRBJ2-5	TRBD1	TRBV7-9	CASSLAGTGPDIF	TGTGCCAGCAGCTTAGCCGGGACAGGGCCTGATATTTTC
.	13	TRBJ2-5	.	TRBV11-2	CASGGGMEETQYF	TGTGCCAGCGGGGGGGGCATGGAAGAGACCCAGTACTTC
.	14	TRBJ1-1	.	TRBV7-9	CASSLSTVWVEAFF	TGTGCCAGCAGCTTATCGACCGTTTGGGTTGAAGCTTTCTTT
many	14	TRBJ1-4	TRBD1	TRBV10-3	CAIGQGATNEKLFF	TGTGCCATCGGACAGGGGGCAACTAATGAAAAACTGTTTTTT
few	16	TRBJ1-4	TRBD1	TRBV6-5	CASSYSTGQLLEKLFF	TGTGCCAGCAGTTACTCGACGGGACAGCTACTCGAAAAACTGTTTTTT
many	12	TRBJ1-1	.	TRBV7-9	CASSFGQTEAFF	TGTGCCAGCAGCTTCGGGCAGACTGAAGCTTTCTTT
.	16	TRBJ1-5	TRBD1	TRBV7-9	CASSLENTKAGGAQHF	TGTGCCAGCAGTTTAGAGAACACAAAGGCAGGGGGGGCCCAGCATTTT
once	14	TRBJ2-3	.	TRBV29-1	CSVVEGGSVDTQYF	TGCAGCGTTGTAGAAGGAGGTTCAGTGGATACGCAGTATTTT
.	13	TRBJ2-7	TRBD1	TRBV10-3	CAISVDRAYEQCF	TGTGCCATCAGTGTAGACAGGGCCTACGAGCAGTGCTTC
many	15	TRBJ1-1	.	TRBV5-1	CASSLIPGANTEAFF	TGCGCCAGCAGCTTGATCCCAGGCGCAAACACTGAAGCTTTCTTT
.	14	TRBJ2-5	TRBD2	TRBV7-9	CASSLETSGTEQYF	TGTGCCAGCAGCTTAGAGACTAGCGGGACTGAGCAGTACTTC
.	13	TRBJ2-1	TRBD2	TRBV20-1	CSASGTSFNEQFF	TGCAGTGCTTCCGGGACTAGCTTCAATGAGCAGTTCTTC
.	14	TRBJ2-2	.	TRBV20-1	CSARDRGTTGELFF	TGCAGTGCTAGAGATCGGGGGACCACCGGGGAGCTGTTTTTT
many	12	TRBJ1-2	.	TRBV29-1	CSVGTNYYGYTF	TGCAGCGTTGGGACAAATTATTATGGCTACACCTTC
.	14	TRBJ1-1	.	TRBV7-2	CASSLLGVGTEAFF	TGTGCCAGCAGCTTATTGGGGGTGGGCACTGAAGCTTTCTTT
few	13	TRBJ1-5	.	TRBV2	CASSLRGEQPQHF	TGTGCCAGCAGTTTGAGGGGGGAACAGCCCCAGCATTTT